This TCR beta chain was captured by sequencing in a study of CXCR3-negative and CXCR3-positive naive CD8 T cells. The study, taken as a whole, reports: Partly lower CXCR3 expression followed cryopreservation, and most assays relied on fresh PBMCs. Naive cells that were CXCR3-negative or CXCR3-positive used TRBV-TRBJ genes alike, while memory cells diverged. For the naive subsets, surface CD5 was similar, and TCR strength was inferred from TRB CDR3 properties.

As to this clonotype: The antigen is unknown.

TRB cDNA was prepared as libraries by UMI-labeled 5' RACE. TCRdb reprocessed the 5' RACE reads, keeping one entry per CDR3 protein, no DNA. This sample's table reports 50,000 to 55,000 distinct CDR3 sequences. Germline CDR1 reads MGHDK; CDR2 reads SYGVNS. The length of the CDR3 is 13 residues. V usage is TRBV25-1 and J usage is TRBJ2-7. The sample was naive CXCR3- CD8+ T cells from blood. The sample's subset: CD45RO-CCR7+CD27+CD95- naive CD8+ T cells lacking CXCR3 (TNR3-). This TCR came from a human donor in good health. Some clones in this sample may be carry-over from other donors' samples. This CDR3 is CASSGSLYDEQYF.